The 30 T cell receptor beta chains in this list originate from one sample, sequenced in a study of T cell responses to AZD1222 COVID-19 vaccine. Profiled with immunoSEQ multiplex PCR; TCRdb holds only in-frame clones, not every one. This table has about 110,000 clones, more than 70% appearing once. The sequenced sample was peripheral blood, obtained on day 0 of MenACWY control vaccination. The receptors come from an adult in good health.

V and J are TRBV12-3 or TRBV12-4 and TRBJ1-2; perhaps TRBD1 as D (5 bases). Trimming removed 1 base at V and 8 bases at J, with 8 bases between. The CDR3 is 12 residues long. CDR3 amino acids: CASSLGGRGYTF. The DNA of the CDR3 is TGTGCCAGCAGTTTAGGGGGCCGGGGCTACACCTTC.

The rearrangement joins TRBV7-2 to TRBJ2-1; TRBD2 matches 12 bases. The ends lost 7 bases at V and 4 bases at J; junction bases unmatched: 5. The CDR3 is 15 amino acids. Germline CDR1 is SGHTA and CDR2 is FQGNSA. The CDR3 bases are TGTGCCAGCAAAAGGGGACTAGCGGGTTACAATGAGCAGTTCTTC. It yields the protein CASKRGLAGYNEQFF.

The V gene is TRBV9, the J gene TRBJ1-1; 7 bases agree with TRBD1. Germline V gene data show CDR1 as SGDLS and CDR2 as YYNGEE. This CDR3 contains 13 residues. V trimming: 5 bases; J trimming: 2 bases; junction bases outside the gene matches: 3. DNA of the CDR3: TGTGCCAGCAGGGGGGACAGTAACACTGAAGCTTTCTTT. Residues: CASRGDSNTEAFF.

This clone has a single count. The chain has TRBV3-1 (or the pseudogene TRBV3-2) and TRBJ2-5, with 8 bases matching TRBD2. Germline lookup yields CDR1 LGHDT and CDR2 YNNKEL (reference sequence). The V and J ends lost 3 bases and 5 bases, in that order; junction bases with no gene match: 5. This CDR3 spans 14 amino acids. DNA for the CDR3: TGTGCCAGCAGCCACGCGGGGGGCGTGGAGACCCAGTACTTC. This gives the protein CASSHAGGVETQYF.

The chain has TRBV9 and TRBJ2-7; 7 positions agree with TRBD2. V trimming: 3 bases; J trimming: 2 bases; junction bases outside the gene matches: 14. The CDR3 extends over 17 amino acids. Germline loops: CDR1 SGDLS, CDR2 YYNGEE. CDR3 bases: TGTGCCAGCAGCGCGGGAGGACCGACCTTGGGAGCCTACGAGCAGTACTTC. Translated: CASSAGGPTLGAYEQYF.

This clone is categorized as medium-sized. The gene calls are TRBV3-1 (or the pseudogene TRBV3-2) and TRBJ1-2; perhaps TRBD1 as D (5 bases). CDR3 length: 14 amino acids. The V and J ends lost 0 bases and 4 bases respectively, with 9 bases between them. Germline-derived CDR1 and CDR2 are LGHDT and YNNKEL (reference sequence). The CDR3 protein is CASSQEPGLYGYTF. The CDR3 nucleotides read TGTGCCAGCAGCCAAGAACCGGGACTCTATGGCTACACCTTC.

In this sample, this clone turned up once. The chain carries TRBV15 and TRBJ2-7; D call uncertain. The V end was cut by 5 bases, the J end by 3 bases, with 23 bases between. Germline V CDR1 and CDR2: LNHNV, YYDKDF (reference sequence). There are 17 residues in the CDR3. CDR3 coding DNA: TGTGCCACCAGCCCGAGGCACCGGGCAACCTCTCTCTACGAGCAGTACTTC. Translated: CATSPRHRATSLYEQYF.

This rearrangement joins TRBV28 to TRBJ1-1; D is possibly TRBD1 (6 bases). Trimming stripped 2 bases from V and 9 bases from J, with 10 bases between. The CDR3 totals 12 residues. The germline V gene encodes CDR1 MDHEN and CDR2 SYDVKM. In DNA form, the CDR3 reads TGTGCCAGCAGTTTACTGGGGGGCAAAGCTTTCTTT. Translation: CASSLLGGKAFF.

This chain uses TRBV9 with TRBJ1-2; D call uncertain. Germline V gene lookup returns CDR1 SGDLS and CDR2 YYNGEE. V lost 4 bases, J lost 3 bases, and 13 bases lay in between. The CDR3 covers 14 residues. CDR3 sequence: CASSPSYGDYGYTF. The DNA of the CDR3 is TGTGCCAGCAGCCCGTCCTACGGGGACTATGGCTACACCTTC.

The V call is TRBV18, the J call TRBJ2-2, with 9 bases identical to TRBD2. The CDR3 spans 16 residues. The germline CDR1 and CDR2 sequences are KGHSH and LQKENI. Trimming at V came to 4 bases and at J to 4 bases, leaving 7 bases not matched to a gene. The CDR3 DNA reads as TGTGCCAGCTCACTTGGACTAGCGAGGAGCACCGGGGAGCTGTTTTTT. Its translation: CASSLGLARSTGELFF.

This clone has only a few counts. The chain links TRBV27 to TRBJ1-6; no clear D gene. The length of the CDR3 is 13 residues. CDR1 is MNHEY and CDR2 is SMNVEV in the germline V gene (reference sequence). The V gene lost 3 bases and the J gene lost 12 bases, with 12 bases spanning the gap. CDR3 loop: CASSFYRSEPLHF. The CDR3 DNA reads TGTGCCAGCAGTTTTTACCGATCGGAACCCCTCCACTTT.

This chain joins TRBV5-1 and TRBJ2-2; TRBD2 might be the D (5 bases). Trimming took 0 bases from V and 5 from J, leaving 17 bases between them. The CDR3 spans 17 residues. Germline V CDR1 and CDR2: SGHRS, YFSETQ. CDR3 nucleotide sequence: TGCGCCAGCAGCTTGGGACCTCGGGCGGGTCTAACCGGGGAGCTGTTTTTT. Its protein product is CASSLGPRAGLTGELFF.

The chain couples TRBV30 to TRBJ2-7; D is undetermined. Germline CDR1 is GTSNPN and CDR2 is SVGIG (reference sequence). Trimming stripped 4 bases from V and 2 bases from J, with 9 bases between. The CDR3 covers 12 residues. The CDR3: CAWKGDPYEQYF. CDR3 bases: TGTGCCTGGAAGGGCGATCCCTACGAGCAGTACTTC.

The rearrangement joins TRBV27 to TRBJ2-2; TRBD2 matches 7 bases. Germline CDR1 is MNHEY and CDR2 is SMNVEV (reference sequence). The V and J ends lost 4 bases and 4 bases, in that order; junction bases with no gene match: 6. The CDR3 sequence is 15 residues long. This CDR3 reads CASSSSGGFTGELFF. The CDR3 DNA is TGTGCCAGCAGTTCATCCGGGGGGTTCACCGGGGAGCTGTTTTTT.

CDR3 bases: TGTGCCAGCACCAAGGGGCCAGGGTTCTCCGAGCAGTACTTC. Translated, it gives CASTKGPGFSEQYF. The V gene is TRBV6-5, the J gene TRBJ2-7; D is perhaps TRBD1 (5 bases). This CDR3 spans 14 amino acids. The V gene's germline CDR1 is MNHEY and CDR2 SVGAGI. The V end was cut by 7 bases, the J end by 6 bases, with 19 bases between.

The chain has TRBV3-1 (or the pseudogene TRBV3-2) and TRBJ2-2; 7 bases fit TRBD1. CDR1 and CDR2 from the germline V gene are LGHDT and YNNKEL (reference sequence). This CDR3 has 15 amino acids. Trimming removed 4 bases from V and 7 bases from J; junction bases left unmatched: 9. In nucleotides, the CDR3 is TGTGCCAGCAGCCTGCGACAGGGAGCTAACGGGGAGCTGTTTTTT. Amino acids: CASSLRQGANGELFF.

J is TRBJ2-3 and V is TRBV28, with D maybe TRBD2 (5 bases). The CDR3 covers 14 residues. Germline CDR1 and CDR2: MDHEN and SYDVKM. The V end lost 5 bases, the J end lost 4 bases, and 13 bases lay between the germline ends. CDR3 residues: CASSRRGKADTQYF. CDR3 DNA: TGTGCCAGCAGTCGACGAGGGAAGGCAGATACGCAGTATTTT.

The chain carries TRBV7-8 and TRBJ2-5; weak D call: TRBD1 (5 bases). CDR3 length: 16 residues. Trimming stripped 6 bases from V and 4 bases from J, with 21 bases between. The germline V gene encodes CDR1 SGHVS and CDR2 FQNEAQ. The CDR3 loop reads CASSNLEYRFLETQYF. CDR3 in DNA: TGTGCCAGCAGTAACTTAGAGTACAGGTTTTTAGAGACCCAGTACTTC.

V usage is TRBV5-1 and J usage is TRBJ2-2; 7 positions match TRBD2. This CDR3 is 17 amino acids long. V shed 0 bases, J shed 9 bases, and the junction held 14 bases outside the gene matches. Germline CDR1 reads SGHRS; CDR2 reads YFSETQ. The CDR3 protein is CASSLATGGMRSRELFF. Written as DNA, the CDR3 is TGCGCCAGCAGCTTGGCCACGGGAGGAATGAGATCCAGGGAGCTGTTTTTT.

The V gene is TRBV4-1, the J gene TRBJ2-3; no definite D call. Germline V lookup: CDR1 MGHRA, CDR2 YSYEKL. Trimming took 1 base from V and 2 from J, leaving 10 bases between them. This CDR3 is 15 amino acids long. The CDR3 sequence is CASSQAYGLTDTQYF. In DNA, the CDR3 is TGCGCCAGCAGCCAAGCCTACGGCCTCACAGATACGCAGTATTTT.

The count of this clone is one. V gene TRBV5-6 combines with J gene TRBJ2-7; maybe TRBD1 (6 bases). Germline CDR1 SGHDT, CDR2 YYEEEE. The CDR3 covers 14 residues. V was cut by 2 bases and J by 1 base, with 10 bases left in between. The CDR3 coding sequence is TGTGCCAGCAGCTTTTATAGGGGGTCCTACGAGCAGTACTTC. As protein: CASSFYRGSYEQYF.

V usage is TRBV28 and J usage is TRBJ2-7; 11 bases agree with TRBD1. The CDR3 has 16 residues. Germline lookup yields CDR1 MDHEN and CDR2 SYDVKM. With 2 bases clipped from V and 0 bases from J, the junction kept 3 bases outside the gene matches. The CDR3: CASSLTGTGGSYEQYF. The CDR3 DNA follows: TGTGCCAGCAGTTTAACCGGGACAGGGGGCTCCTACGAGCAGTACTTC. Together with reference TRBV28 and TRBJ2-7, the CDR3 gives the full variable domain: DVKVTQSSRYLVKRTGEKVFLECVQDMDHENMFWYRQDPGLGLRLIYFSYDVKMKEKGDIPEGYSVSREKKERFSLILESASTNQTSMYLCASSLTGTGGSYEQYFGPGTRLTVT.

By share, this clone ranks as medium-sized (0.01 to 0.1%). The chain carries TRBV21-1 and TRBJ2-4. TRBV21-1 counts as a pseudogene. The CDR3 extends over 16 amino acids. CDR3 residues: CASSPHPPRPKNIQYF. The DNA of the CDR3 is TGTGCCAGCAGCCCCCATCCCCCCAGACCCAAAAACATTCAGTACTTC.

The chain has TRBV3-1 (or the pseudogene TRBV3-2) and TRBJ1-6, with D perhaps TRBD1 (5 bases). Germline CDR1 LGHDT, CDR2 YNNKEL (reference sequence). Trimming pared 6 bases from V and 8 bases from J, leaving 14 bases between. This CDR3 contains 14 residues. CDR3 sequence: CASSSGTGYSPLHF. DNA of the CDR3: TGTGCCAGCAGTTCCGGGACTGGTTATTCACCCCTCCACTTT.

J is TRBJ1-6 and V is TRBV4-1; 7 bases fit TRBD1. The CDR3 totals 17 residues. Per germline, CDR1 MGHRA and CDR2 YSYEKL. J gave up 8 bases and V 3 bases, and 13 bases lay outside the gene matches. The CDR3 here is CASSQSPPQGIYSPLHF. CDR3 coding DNA: TGCGCCAGCAGCCAGAGTCCACCACAGGGGATTTATTCACCCCTCCACTTT.

CDR3 sequence: CASSLYGSANSPLHF. In DNA form, the CDR3 reads TGTGCCAGCAGCTTGTATGGGTCGGCTAATTCACCCCTCCACTTT. This chain uses TRBV5-5 with TRBJ1-6; D is ambiguous. CDR1 is SGHKS and CDR2 is YYEKEE in the germline V gene (reference sequence). The V and J ends lost 1 base and 6 bases respectively, with 11 bases between them. This CDR3 is built from 15 residues.

The rearrangement links TRBV19 to TRBJ2-7; D might be TRBD1 or TRBD2, each matching 5 bases. With 4 bases removed from V and 6 bases from J, the gap between germline ends came to 19 bases. CDR1 is LNHDA and CDR2 is SQIVND in the germline V gene (reference sequence). The CDR3 has 15 residues. The CDR3 is CASSTQRDGTVEQYF. The CDR3 DNA reads as TGTGCCAGTAGTACCCAACGGGACGGCACGGTCGAGCAGTACTTC.

The CDR3 sequence: CASTQGATNEKLFF. DNA of the CDR3: TGTGCCAGCACCCAGGGAGCAACTAATGAAAAACTGTTTTTT. The chain joins TRBV4-2 to TRBJ1-4; TRBD1 is a possible D gene (5 bases). The germline V gene encodes CDR1 LGHNA and CDR2 YNFKEQ. Deletions cut 7 bases from V and 0 bases from J, with 9 bases between. This CDR3 region has 14 residues.

The chain uses TRBV6-5 and TRBJ2-1; D remains unclear. Trimming cost V 2 bases and J 10 bases, with 12 bases left between them. The germline CDR1 and CDR2 sequences are MNHEY and SVGAGI. This CDR3 spans 13 amino acids. For the CDR3, the DNA is TGTGCCAGCAGTTACACGGCTAGTGTGGAGCAGTTCTTC. This translates into CASSYTASVEQFF.

This clone is classed as medium-sized (0.01 to 0.1%). CDR3 region: CASTQGKVGYTF. In DNA, the CDR3 is TGTGCCAGCACCCAAGGAAAGGTGGGCTACACCTTC. The chain employs TRBV11-2 and TRBJ1-2, with D hard to call. V lost 7 bases to trimming and J lost 8 bases, with 14 bases between them. CDR1 is SGHAT, CDR2 FQNNGV, per germline. This CDR3 has 12 amino acids.